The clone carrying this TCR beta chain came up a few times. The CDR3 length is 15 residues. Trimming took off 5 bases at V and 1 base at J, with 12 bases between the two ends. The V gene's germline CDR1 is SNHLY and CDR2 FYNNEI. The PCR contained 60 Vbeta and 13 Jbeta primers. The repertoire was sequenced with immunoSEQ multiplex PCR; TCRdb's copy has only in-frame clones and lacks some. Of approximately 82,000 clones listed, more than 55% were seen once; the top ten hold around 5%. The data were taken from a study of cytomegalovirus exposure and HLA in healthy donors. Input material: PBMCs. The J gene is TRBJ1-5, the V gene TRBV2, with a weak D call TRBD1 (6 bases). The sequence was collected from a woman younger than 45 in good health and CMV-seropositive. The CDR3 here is CASSPRGGSNQPQHF. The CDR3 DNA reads TGTGCCAGCAGTCCCAGGGGCGGGAGCAATCAGCCCCAGCATTTT. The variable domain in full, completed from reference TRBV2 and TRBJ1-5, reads EPEVTQTPSHQVTQMGQEVILRCVPISNHLYFYWYRQILGQKVEFLVSFYNNEISEKSEIFDDQFSVERPDGSNFTLKIRSTKLEDSAMYFCASSPRGGSNQPQHFGDGTRLSIL.